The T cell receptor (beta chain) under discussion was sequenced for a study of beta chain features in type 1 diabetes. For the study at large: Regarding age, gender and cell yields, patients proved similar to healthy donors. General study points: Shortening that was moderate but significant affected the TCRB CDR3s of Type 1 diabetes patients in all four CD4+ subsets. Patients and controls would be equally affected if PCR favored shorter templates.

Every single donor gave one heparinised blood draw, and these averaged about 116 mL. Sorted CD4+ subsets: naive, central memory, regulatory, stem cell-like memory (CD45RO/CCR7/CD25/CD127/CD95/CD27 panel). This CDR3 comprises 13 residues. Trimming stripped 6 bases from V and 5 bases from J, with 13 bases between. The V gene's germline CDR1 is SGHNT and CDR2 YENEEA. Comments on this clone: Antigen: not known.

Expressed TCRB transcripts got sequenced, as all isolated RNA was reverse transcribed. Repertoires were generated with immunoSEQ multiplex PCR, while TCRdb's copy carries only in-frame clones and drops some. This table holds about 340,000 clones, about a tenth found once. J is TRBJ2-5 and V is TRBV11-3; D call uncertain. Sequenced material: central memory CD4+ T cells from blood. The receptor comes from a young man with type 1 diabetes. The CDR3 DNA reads TGTGCCAGCAGTTTTTCCGGTGGGGAGACCCAGTACTTC. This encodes CASSFSGGETQYF.